Listed here are 25 T cell receptor beta chains from one sample, sequenced in a study of cytomegalovirus exposure and HLA in healthy donors. Both 60 Vbeta primers and 13 Jbeta primers went into the PCR. Assay used: immunoSEQ multiplex PCR; TCRdb lists only in-frame clones, some missing. Here the sample spans roughly 99,000 clones, about 74% being singletons. What was sequenced was PBMCs. These receptors came from a man aged 55-75 years in good health and CMV-seropositive.

The gene calls are TRBV7-9 and TRBJ2-3, with TRBD1 matching 10 bases. J was trimmed by 1 base and V by 4 bases; bases with no gene match: 8. This CDR3 contains 17 residues. Germline V CDR1 and CDR2: SEHNR, FQNEAQ (reference sequence). CDR3 residues: CASSSPRTGGRTDTQYF. DNA for the CDR3: TGTGCCAGCAGCTCGCCTCGGACAGGGGGTCGCACAGATACGCAGTATTTT.

The J gene is TRBJ2-2, the V gene TRBV7-9; tentative D call: TRBD1 (5 bases). CDR3 length: 16 amino acids. The germline V and J ends were trimmed by 5 bases and 6 bases, with 19 bases remaining between them. The germline gives CDR1 SEHNR, CDR2 FQNEAQ (reference sequence). The CDR3 is CASSVGRPRGSGELFF. CDR3 in DNA: TGTGCCAGCAGCGTCGGACGGCCTAGGGGCTCCGGGGAGCTGTTTTTT.

This clone was counted once. This sequence joins TRBV9 and TRBJ2-5; 7 positions match TRBD1. There are 15 residues in the CDR3. The V segment lost 2 bases and the J segment 1 base; nucleotides outside the gene matches: 5. Germline V gene sequence: CDR1 SGDLS, CDR2 YYNGEE. CDR3 protein: CASSVGTASQETQYF. The CDR3 DNA follows: TGTGCCAGCAGCGTCGGGACAGCTAGCCAAGAGACCCAGTACTTC.

A single count supports this clone. The chain is built from TRBV9 and TRBJ2-7, with 8 bases fitting TRBD1. Looked up from germline, CDR1 is SGDLS and CDR2 is YYNGEE. The junction had 11 bases not matched to a gene; V was cut back by 0 bases and J by 3 bases. This CDR3 has 17 amino acids. The CDR3 loop is CASSVGYPGGADYEQYF. DNA for the CDR3: TGTGCCAGCAGCGTAGGTTACCCAGGGGGCGCGGACTACGAGCAGTACTTC.

The chain uses TRBV19 and TRBJ1-2; 7 bases are shared with TRBD1. CDR3 size: 16 residues. CDR1 LNHDA and CDR2 SQIVND come from the germline V gene (reference sequence). The V gene end was trimmed by 7 bases and the J gene end by 2 bases; junction bases not matched to a gene: 13. The CDR3 region has the DNA TGTGCCAGTAATCGACAGGGTCTCCATTCGAACTATGGCTACACCTTC. It codes for CASNRQGLHSNYGYTF.

This clone occurred once. The rearrangement links TRBV18 to TRBJ1-1; D may be TRBD1 (5 bases). This CDR3 has 15 residues. V was clipped by 3 bases and J by 1 base, with 12 bases between them. Germline loops: CDR1 KGHSH, CDR2 LQKENI. The CDR3 reads CASSPFEQANTEAFF. DNA of the CDR3: TGTGCCAGCTCACCCTTCGAACAGGCGAACACTGAAGCTTTCTTT. The full variable domain, completed using reference TRBV18 and TRBJ1-1, is NAGVMQNPRHLVRRRGQEARLRCSPMKGHSHVYWYRQLPEEGLKFMVYLQKENIIDESGMPKERFSAEFPKEGPSILRIQQVVRGDSAAYFCASSPFEQANTEAFFGQGTRLTVV.

The chain joins TRBV7-9 to TRBJ2-7; no clear D gene. The V gene's germline CDR1 is SEHNR and CDR2 FQNEAQ (reference sequence). This CDR3 has 13 residues. The CDR3 nucleotides read TGTTCTTCAGCGTCAATAGGTCCCTACGAGCAGTACTTC. Its protein product is CSSASIGPYEQYF.

The chain combines TRBV7-9 with TRBJ1-2; 7 bases are a match to TRBD1. J lost 5 bases, V lost 0 bases, and 6 bases had no gene match. The germline gives CDR1 SEHNR, CDR2 FQNEAQ (reference sequence). This CDR3 spans 15 amino acids. For the CDR3, the DNA is TGTGCCAGCAGCTTAGCGCCCGGGACAGTATATGGCTACACCTTC. This sequence encodes CASSLAPGTVYGYTF.

J is TRBJ2-2 and V is TRBV7-3; D gene uncertain. The CDR3 length is 13 residues. V was trimmed by 5 bases and J by 1 base, leaving 5 bases between them. Germline CDR1 reads SGHTA; CDR2 reads FQGTGA. Here the CDR3 DNA reads TGTGCCAGCAGCCCACAGAACACCGGGGAGCTGTTTTTT. It encodes CASSPQNTGELFF.

This chain links TRBV7-9 with TRBJ2-2, with D perhaps matching TRBD1 (6 bases). The CDR3 totals 16 residues. Germline lookup yields CDR1 SEHNR and CDR2 FQNEAQ (reference sequence). With 1 base removed from V and 3 bases from J, the gap between germline ends came to 12 bases. CDR3 amino acids: CASSLGRSGDTGELFF. The CDR3 DNA follows: TGTGCCAGCAGCTTAGGAAGGTCAGGGGACACCGGGGAGCTGTTTTTT.

The genes are TRBV5-4 and TRBJ1-1, with D tentatively TRBD1 (5 bases). CDR3 length: 14 residues. The V end lost 4 bases, the J end lost 4 bases, and 14 bases lay between the germline ends. The germline CDR1 and CDR2 sequences are SGHNT and YYREEE (reference sequence). The CDR3 bases are TGTGCCAGCAGCCCGGGACTTATGAGCACTGAAGCTTTCTTT. Protein product: CASSPGLMSTEAFF.

The rearrangement links TRBV28 to TRBJ1-1; D is possibly TRBD1 (5 bases). The germline V gene has CDR1 MDHEN and CDR2 SYDVKM. CDR3 length: 14 residues. The V end was cut by 8 bases, the J end by 1 base, with 14 bases between. The DNA of the CDR3 is TGTGCCAGCTCCCGGGGGGGTCAGAACACTGAAGCTTTCTTT. Encoded protein: CASSRGGQNTEAFF.

The chain combines TRBV14 with TRBJ1-2, with D unresolved. CDR3 length equals 13 residues. The V gene lost 4 bases and the J gene lost 1 base, with 7 bases spanning the gap. CDR1 and CDR2 (germline): SGHDN, FVKESK. The CDR3 region has the DNA TGTGCCAGCAGCCGCGTGGTTAACTATGGCTACACCTTC. It yields the protein CASSRVVNYGYTF.

Details on this clone: The same CDR3 can be traced to other DNA sequences in this sample. The chain recombines TRBV5-1 with TRBJ2-5; weak D call: TRBD1 (5 bases). V lost 6 bases, J lost 2 bases, and 17 bases lay in between. CDR3 length: 15 amino acids. CDR1 and CDR2 (germline): SGHRS, YFSETQ. The CDR3 DNA is TGCGCCAGCACGCTATTGGGGCAGATACAAGAGACCCAGTACTTC. It yields the protein CASTLLGQIQETQYF.

About this clone: The germline gene is not matched at one end of the junction; a read error may be the cause. The rearrangement joins TRBV18 to TRBJ1-3; the D gene is possibly TRBD1 (6 bases). In germline, CDR1 is KGHSH, CDR2 LQKENI. This CDR3 is 14 amino acids long. CDR3 sequence (DNA): TGTGCCAGCTCTCGCGACAGGCCCGATACGCCATTGGATTTT. Its protein product is CASSRDRPDTPLDF.

The J gene is TRBJ1-2, the V gene TRBV10-3; TRBD1 might be the D (6 bases). Germline CDR1 reads ENHRY; CDR2 reads SYGVKD. V lost 5 bases and J 0 bases, leaving 10 bases between the germline ends. The CDR3 length is 14 residues. The CDR3, as DNA: TGTGCCATCAGTAGAGGGGGAACTAACTATGGCTACACCTTC. Its translation is CAISRGGTNYGYTF.

The gene calls are TRBV29-1 and TRBJ2-5, with a possible D match to TRBD2 (6 bases). The CDR3 sequence is 12 residues long. V gave up 7 bases and J gave up 5 bases, with 14 bases separating them. Germline values: CDR1 SQVTM, CDR2 ANQGSEA. CDR3 protein: CSAWTGRETQYF. The CDR3 coding sequence is TGCAGCGCCTGGACGGGGAGGGAGACCCAGTACTTC.

The chain recombines TRBV7-6 with TRBJ1-3; D is perhaps TRBD1 (6 bases). The germline gives CDR1 SGHVS, CDR2 FNYEAQ. The CDR3 has 16 residues. V lost 1 base and J 0 bases, leaving 10 bases between the germline ends. The DNA for the CDR3 is TGTGCCAGCAGCTTAGGGACAGTGACCTCTGGAAACACCATATATTTT. Protein sequence: CASSLGTVTSGNTIYF.

The J gene is TRBJ2-7, the V gene TRBV7-9, with 7 bases that match TRBD1. Per germline, CDR1 SEHNR and CDR2 FQNEAQ (reference sequence). This CDR3 has 15 amino acids. Losses at the gene ends were 1 base for V and 3 bases for J; bases not matched to a gene: 6. The CDR3 region is CASSLVAGGLYEQYF. The CDR3, as DNA: TGTGCCAGCAGCTTAGTCGCAGGGGGTCTCTACGAGCAGTACTTC.

The V gene is TRBV11-2, the J gene TRBJ2-1, with 10 bases aligning to TRBD2. The CDR3 is 15 amino acids. The J segment lost 1 base and the V segment lost 3 bases, leaving 0 bases of the junction unmatched. Germline assignment: CDR1 SGHAT and CDR2 FQNNGV. The CDR3 spells CASSFSGGSYNEQFF. As DNA, the CDR3 is TGTGCCAGCAGCTTTAGCGGGGGGTCCTACAATGAGCAGTTCTTC.

This chain uses TRBV9 with TRBJ2-1, with D perhaps matching TRBD2 (7 bases). There are 13 residues in the CDR3. Germline-derived CDR1 and CDR2 are SGDLS and YYNGEE. Trimming removed 6 bases at V and 7 bases at J, with 14 bases between. This CDR3 reads CASTGGGGNEQFF. As DNA, the CDR3 is TGTGCCAGCACGGGAGGAGGGGGAAATGAGCAGTTCTTC.

This chain connects TRBV7-6 to TRBJ2-2; a possible D gene is TRBD1 (5 bases). This CDR3 comprises 15 residues. Trimming cost V 1 base and J 6 bases, with 12 bases left between them. CDR1 and CDR2 from the germline V gene are SGHVS and FNYEAQ. This CDR3 is CASSLGQPNAGELFF. The CDR3 region has the DNA TGTGCCAGCAGCTTAGGACAGCCCAACGCCGGGGAGCTGTTTTTT.

The chain combines TRBV5-1 with TRBJ1-3, with unresolved D. V shed 0 bases and J shed 2 bases, with 6 bases lying between them. This CDR3 contains 14 residues. Germline V gene lookup returns CDR1 SGHRS and CDR2 YFSETQ. CDR3 sequence (DNA): TGCGCCAGCAGCTTGGGAACAACTGGAAACACCATATATTTT. Amino acid sequence: CASSLGTTGNTIYF.

The chain is built from TRBV6-5 and TRBJ1-2; D unclear. CDR3 length: 15 residues. Germline V gene data show CDR1 as MNHEY and CDR2 as SVGAGI. Between the trimmed V and J ends, which lost 4 bases and 2 bases, there was a span of 14 bases. The CDR3: CASSSRRRANYGYTF. CDR3 DNA sequence: TGTGCCAGCAGTTCCCGGAGGAGAGCGAACTATGGCTACACCTTC.

The J gene is TRBJ1-3, the V gene TRBV11-3; 8 bases agree with TRBD1. The junction had 8 bases not matched to a gene; V was cut back by 5 bases and J by 2 bases. Looked up from germline, CDR1 is SGHNT and CDR2 is YENEEA. This CDR3 contains 16 residues. The CDR3 spells CASSVAGTGPGNTIYF. CDR3 bases: TGTGCCAGCAGCGTAGCCGGGACAGGACCTGGAAACACCATATATTTT.